These T cell receptor beta chains were read from a single sample in a study of CD4+ T cells in melanoma. Produced via immunoSEQ multiplex PCR; TCRdb's table is partial and in-frame only. Of 55,000 or so clones listed, approximately 70% are singletons. The sequencing sample was made of tumor tissue. These receptors were obtained from a human donor with melanoma. Both conserved end residues are part of each CDR3. The D gene is left open where the match is weak. A clone size is listed for some rows: how often the clone was seen (once, few, many), or a class if it is expanded.

>TRBD1|TRBV7-3|.|TRBJ2-6
CASSSRQGSGANVLTF
TGTGCCAGCAGCTCAAGACAGGGCTCCGGGGCCAACGTCCTGACTTTC
>TRBD1|TRBV4-3|.|TRBJ1-2
CASSPTGTANGYTF
TGCGCCAGCAGCCCTACCGGGACAGCCAATGGCTACACCTTC
>TRBD1|TRBV4-2|.|TRBJ1-6
CASRTGQGDTPLHF
TGTGCCAGCAGAACGGGGCAGGGGGACACACCCCTCCACTTT
>.|TRBV19|once|TRBJ1-2
CASSMQENYGYTF
TGTGCCAGTAGCATGCAGGAAAACTATGGCTACACCTTC
>TRBD1|TRBV7-9|.|TRBJ1-4
CAGQGNDEKLFF
TGTGCCGGACAGGGGAATGATGAAAAACTGTTTTTT
>.|TRBV27|.|TRBJ2-7
CASSFQGAVYEQYF
TGTGCCAGCAGTTTCCAGGGAGCGGTCTACGAGCAGTACTTC
>TRBD1|TRBV11-1|few|TRBJ1-2
CASSLTGGNYGYTF
TGTGCCAGCAGCTTAACAGGGGGCAACTATGGCTACACCTTC
>.|TRBV9|.|TRBJ1-1
CASSVTGQNTEAFF
TGTGCCAGCAGCGTAACGGGACAGAACACTGAAGCTTTCTTT
>TRBD2|TRBV9|few|TRBJ2-2
CASSSPSGGPAGELFF
TGTGCCAGCAGCAGCCCTAGCGGGGGGCCAGCCGGGGAGCTGTTTTTT
>.|TRBV14|.|TRBJ2-7
CASSRGTTSSYEQYF
TGTGCCAGCAGCCGCGGGACAACCAGCTCCTACGAGCAGTACTTC